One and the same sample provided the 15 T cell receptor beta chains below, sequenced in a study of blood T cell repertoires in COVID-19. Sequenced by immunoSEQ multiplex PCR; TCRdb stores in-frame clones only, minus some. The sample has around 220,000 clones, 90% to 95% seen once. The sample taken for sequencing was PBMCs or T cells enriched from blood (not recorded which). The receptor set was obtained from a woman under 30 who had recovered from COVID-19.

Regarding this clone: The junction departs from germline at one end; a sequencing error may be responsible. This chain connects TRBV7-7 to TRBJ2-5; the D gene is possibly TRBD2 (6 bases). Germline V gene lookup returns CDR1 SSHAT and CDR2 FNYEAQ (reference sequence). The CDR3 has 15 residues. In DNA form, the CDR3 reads TGTGCTAGCAGCTTAAATGGGAGGTTCCAAGAGACCCAGTACTTC. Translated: CASSLNGRFQETQYF.

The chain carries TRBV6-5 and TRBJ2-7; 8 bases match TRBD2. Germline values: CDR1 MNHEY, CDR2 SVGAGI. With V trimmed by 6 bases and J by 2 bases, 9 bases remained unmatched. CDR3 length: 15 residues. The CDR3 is CASRSPGLGAYEQYF. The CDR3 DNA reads TGTGCCAGCAGATCTCCGGGACTAGGGGCCTACGAGCAGTACTTC.

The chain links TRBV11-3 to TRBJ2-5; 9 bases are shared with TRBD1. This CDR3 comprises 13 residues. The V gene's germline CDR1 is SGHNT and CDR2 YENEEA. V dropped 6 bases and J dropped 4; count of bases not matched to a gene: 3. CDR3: CASRQGARETQYF. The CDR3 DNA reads TGTGCCAGCAGACAGGGGGCTCGAGAGACCCAGTACTTC.

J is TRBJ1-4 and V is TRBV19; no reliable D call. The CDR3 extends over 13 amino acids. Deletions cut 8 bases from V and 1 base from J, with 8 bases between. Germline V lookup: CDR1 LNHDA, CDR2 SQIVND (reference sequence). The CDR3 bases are TGTGCCAGTGACGGAGGAACTAATGAAAAACTGTTTTTT. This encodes CASDGGTNEKLFF.

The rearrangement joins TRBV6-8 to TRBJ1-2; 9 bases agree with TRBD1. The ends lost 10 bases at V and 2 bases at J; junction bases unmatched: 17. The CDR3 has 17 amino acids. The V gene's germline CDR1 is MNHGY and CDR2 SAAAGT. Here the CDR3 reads CANPSQGDRAGNYGYTF. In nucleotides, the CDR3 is TGTGCCAACCCATCCCAAGGGGACAGGGCCGGGAACTATGGCTACACCTTC.

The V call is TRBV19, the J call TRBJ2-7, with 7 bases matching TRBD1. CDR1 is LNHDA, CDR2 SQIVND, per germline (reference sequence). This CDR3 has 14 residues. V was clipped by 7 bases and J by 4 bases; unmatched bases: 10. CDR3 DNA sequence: TGTGCCAGTACCGGGACAGACTCGCCTTACGAGCAGTACTTC. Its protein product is CASTGTDSPYEQYF.

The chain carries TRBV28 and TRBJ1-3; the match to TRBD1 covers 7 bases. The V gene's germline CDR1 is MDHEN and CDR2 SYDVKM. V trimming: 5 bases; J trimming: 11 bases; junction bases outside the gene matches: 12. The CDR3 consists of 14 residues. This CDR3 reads CASSEDRAGWSIYF. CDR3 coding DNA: TGTGCCAGCAGTGAAGACAGGGCCGGGTGGTCCATATATTTT.

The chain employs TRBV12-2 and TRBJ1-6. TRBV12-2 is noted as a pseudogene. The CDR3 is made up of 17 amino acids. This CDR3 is CASRLAVVEEPNSPLHF. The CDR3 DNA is TGTGCAAGTCGCTTAGCGGTTGTTGAGGAGCCTAATTCACCCCTCCACTTT.

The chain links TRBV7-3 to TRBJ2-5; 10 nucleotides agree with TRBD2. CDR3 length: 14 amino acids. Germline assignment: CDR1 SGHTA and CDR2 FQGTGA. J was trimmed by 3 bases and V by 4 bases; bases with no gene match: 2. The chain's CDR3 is CASSSSGGKETQYF. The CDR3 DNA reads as TGTGCCAGCAGCTCTAGCGGGGGAAAAGAGACCCAGTACTTC.

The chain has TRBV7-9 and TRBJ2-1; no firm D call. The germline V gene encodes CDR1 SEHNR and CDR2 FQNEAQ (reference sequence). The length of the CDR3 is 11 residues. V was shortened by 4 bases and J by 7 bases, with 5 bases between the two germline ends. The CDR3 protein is CASSSRNEQFF. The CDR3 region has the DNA TGTGCCAGCAGCTCCCGGAATGAGCAGTTCTTC.

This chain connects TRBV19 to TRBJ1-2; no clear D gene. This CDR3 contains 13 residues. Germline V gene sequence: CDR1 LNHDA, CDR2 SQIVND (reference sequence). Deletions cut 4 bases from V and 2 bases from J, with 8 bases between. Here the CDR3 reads CASSTGPNYGYTF. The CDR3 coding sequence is TGTGCCAGTAGTACGGGTCCCAACTATGGCTACACCTTC.

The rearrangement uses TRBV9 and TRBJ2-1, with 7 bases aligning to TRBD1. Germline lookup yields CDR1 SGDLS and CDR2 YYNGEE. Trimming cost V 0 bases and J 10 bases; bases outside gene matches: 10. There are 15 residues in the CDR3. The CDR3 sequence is CASSVVPTGSREQFF. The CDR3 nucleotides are TGTGCCAGCAGCGTAGTCCCGACAGGGAGTCGCGAGCAGTTCTTC.

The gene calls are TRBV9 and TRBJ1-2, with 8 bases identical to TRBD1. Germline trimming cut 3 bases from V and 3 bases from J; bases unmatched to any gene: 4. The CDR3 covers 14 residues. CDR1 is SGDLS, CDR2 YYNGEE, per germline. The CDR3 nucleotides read TGTGCCAGCAGCGGTGGACAGGGATACTATGGCTACACCTTC. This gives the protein CASSGGQGYYGYTF.

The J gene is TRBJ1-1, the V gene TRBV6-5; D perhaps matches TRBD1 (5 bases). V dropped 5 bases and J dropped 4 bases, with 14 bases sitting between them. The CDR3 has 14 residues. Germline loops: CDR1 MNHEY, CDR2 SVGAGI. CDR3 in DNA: TGTGCCAGCAGTACAACAGGAGTCCCCACTGAAGCTTTCTTT. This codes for CASSTTGVPTEAFF.

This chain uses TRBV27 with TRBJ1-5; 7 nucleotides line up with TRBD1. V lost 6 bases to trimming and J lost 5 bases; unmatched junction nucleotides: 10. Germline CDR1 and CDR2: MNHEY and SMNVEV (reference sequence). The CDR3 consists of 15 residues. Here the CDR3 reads CASSPPDRADQPQHF. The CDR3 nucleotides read TGTGCCAGCAGCCCGCCCGACAGGGCCGATCAGCCCCAGCATTTT.